The 16 T cell receptor beta chains given below trace back to one sample, sequenced in a study of T cells in Graves' hyperthyroidism and ophthalmopathy. Regions amplified from RNA transcripts were the TCR beta CDR3 regions. A first-round RT-PCR of the TCR CDR3 used the HTBI primer set. TCRdb itself ran the multiplex PCR reads through MiXCR, one entry per CDR3 protein. The sample carries 500,000 to 650,000 distinct CDR3 sequences, 20% recorded once. The specimen sequenced was blood. The receptors come from a man aged 35 to 55 with Graves' ophthalmopathy.

This clonotype has at least ten counts. This rearrangement joins TRBV27 to TRBJ1-1, with no clear D. The CDR3 length is 14 residues. Trimming took 0 bases from V and 6 from J, leaving 11 bases between them. The germline V gene encodes CDR1 MNHEY and CDR2 SMNVEV (reference sequence). This CDR3 reads CASSLSRGISEAFF. In DNA form, the CDR3 reads TGTGCCAGCAGTTTATCACGTGGGATCTCTGAAGCTTTCTTT.

This clonotype was detected ten times or more. The V and J genes are TRBV7-8 and TRBJ2-1; D could derive from TRBD1 or TRBD2 (5 bases each). The CDR3 loop spans 14 amino acids. CDR1 and CDR2 from the germline V gene are SGHVS and FQNEAQ. With 5 bases removed from V and 5 bases from J, the gap between germline ends came to 13 bases. CDR3 in DNA: TGTGCCAGCAGCCCCGGGACCATAGACAATGAGCAGTTCTTC. Translation gives CASSPGTIDNEQFF.

CDR3 sequence (DNA): TGTGCCAGCAGCTTGATGGGGGGACAGAGGACAGGCTATGGCTACACCTTC. Translation: CASSLMGGQRTGYGYTF. V is TRBV7-2 and J is TRBJ1-2; 7 bases line up with TRBD1. Germline CDR1 reads SGHTA; CDR2 reads FQGNSA. CDR3 length: 17 residues. The V segment lost 3 bases and the J segment 4 bases; nucleotides outside the gene matches: 14.

The CDR3 loop reads CASSPEGQVLYGYTF. CDR3 coding DNA: TGTGCCAGCAGCCCAGAGGGACAGGTTCTCTATGGCTACACCTTC. The rearrangement links TRBV9 to TRBJ1-2; 8 bases line up with TRBD1. Germline lookup yields CDR1 SGDLS and CDR2 YYNGEE. V shed 4 bases, J shed 4 bases, and the junction held 9 bases outside the gene matches. This CDR3 has 15 amino acids.

This clonotype has at least ten counts. The gene calls are TRBV18 and TRBJ2-7, with a weak D call TRBD2 (6 bases). This CDR3 region has 15 residues. The V gene's germline CDR1 is KGHSH and CDR2 LQKENI. Between the trimmed V and J ends, which lost 1 base and 7 bases, there was a span of 17 bases. The CDR3 region is CASSPRVAGTLEQYF. CDR3 sequence (DNA): TGTGCCAGCTCACCACGAGTCGCGGGGACTCTTGAGCAGTACTTC.

V usage is TRBV6-1 and J usage is TRBJ2-2; D perhaps matches TRBD2 (6 bases). The CDR3 sequence is 16 residues long. CDR1 and CDR2 from the germline V gene are MNHNS and SASEGT. The V gene lost 8 bases and the J gene lost 0 bases, with 16 bases spanning the gap. The chain's CDR3 is CASRRAGRSNTGELFF. The CDR3 nucleotides read TGTGCCAGCCGGAGGGCGGGACGATCGAACACCGGGGAGCTGTTTTTT.

Written as DNA, the CDR3 is TGCGCCAGCAGCCCCCGGGGAGACGGGGGTAACACCGGGGAGCTGTTTTTT. This sequence encodes CASSPRGDGGNTGELFF. This chain links TRBV5-1 with TRBJ2-2; TRBD2 is a possible D gene (6 bases). There are 17 residues in the CDR3. Germline values: CDR1 SGHRS, CDR2 YFSETQ. The V end lost 4 bases, the J end lost 2 bases, and 18 bases lay between the germline ends.

Regarding this clonotype: Given the absence of the conserved phenylalanine or tryptophan at the CDR3 end, a read error is likely. The chain recombines TRBV7-8 with TRBJ2-7; D is unresolved. Per germline, CDR1 SGHVS and CDR2 FQNEAQ. Trimming stripped 3 bases from V and 1 base from J, with 7 bases between. The CDR3 is 13 amino acids. This CDR3 reads CASSFGQSYEQYL. The CDR3 DNA follows: TGTGCCAGCAGCTTCGGGCAGTCCTACGAGCAGTACCTC.

This clonotype appeared many times. This rearrangement joins TRBV2 to TRBJ2-7; 11 bases line up with TRBD2. V lost 4 bases to trimming and J lost 4 bases; unmatched junction nucleotides: 9. The CDR3 length is 16 residues. Germline lookup yields CDR1 SNHLY and CDR2 FYNNEI. The DNA for the CDR3 is TGTGCCAGCAGTGGGGCTAGCGGGGGGTCCCCGTACGAGCAGTACTTC. Residues: CASSGASGGSPYEQYF.

The chain couples TRBV5-4 to TRBJ2-2, with D tentatively TRBD1 (6 bases). V shed 2 bases and J shed 7 bases, with 15 bases lying between them. This CDR3 comprises 15 residues. Germline V gene data show CDR1 as SGHNT and CDR2 as YYREEE (reference sequence). CDR3 protein: CASSLQGVKIGELFF. The CDR3 DNA reads TGTGCCAGCAGCTTACAGGGTGTGAAGATCGGGGAGCTGTTTTTT.

This chain joins TRBV5-8 and TRBJ2-7; TRBD2 aligns across 8 bases. Germline CDR1 SGHTS, CDR2 YDEGEE. V trimming: 7 bases; J trimming: 2 bases; junction bases outside the gene matches: 23. The CDR3 has 19 amino acids. The CDR3 sequence: CASSPPKGGGSGRAYEQYF. CDR3 DNA sequence: TGTGCCAGCTCACCACCGAAGGGGGGGGGGAGCGGGAGAGCCTACGAGCAGTACTTC.

V usage is TRBV19 and J usage is TRBJ1-1; 8 bases match TRBD1. J was trimmed by 1 base and V by 3 bases; bases with no gene match: 7. The CDR3 has 16 amino acids. In germline, CDR1 is LNHDA, CDR2 SQIVND (reference sequence). CDR3 sequence: CASSMAARGPNTEAFF. CDR3 coding DNA: TGTGCCAGTAGTATGGCAGCCAGGGGGCCGAACACTGAAGCTTTCTTT.

This clonotype turned up a few times. The J gene is TRBJ2-2, the V gene TRBV18, with 8 positions matching TRBD1. The CDR3 runs 18 residues. In germline, CDR1 is KGHSH, CDR2 LQKENI. V trimming: 0 bases; J trimming: 0 bases; junction bases outside the gene matches: 6. The DNA of the CDR3 is TGTGCCAGCTCACCACCTGCCGGACAGGGCTCGAACACCGGGGAGCTGTTTTTT. Residues: CASSPPAGQGSNTGELFF.

The chain carries TRBV6-2 or TRBV6-3 and TRBJ2-2, with D unresolved. CDR1 is MNHEY, CDR2 SVGEGT, per germline. The CDR3 loop spans 12 amino acids. Trimming cost V 8 bases and J 7 bases, with 11 bases left between them. In DNA form, the CDR3 reads TGTGCCAGCGGACGAGTGGTCGGGGAGCTGTTTTTT. Translation: CASGRVVGELFF.

On this clonotype itself: A read error may be the cause here, since a much bigger clone is one base away. The chain combines TRBV2 with TRBJ2-1; tentative D call: TRBD2 (5 bases). V shed 7 bases and J shed 0 bases, with 13 bases lying between them. This CDR3 is built from 15 residues. Germline V CDR1 and CDR2: SNHLY, FYNNEI. The CDR3 DNA is TGTGCCAGCAAGGAAAGCGGATCCTCCTACAATGAGCAGTTCTTC. Protein sequence: CASKESGSSYNEQFF.

This clonotype occurred a few times. The chain carries TRBV12-5 and TRBJ2-1; D gene uncertain. The V and J ends lost 6 bases and 3 bases respectively, with 9 bases between them. The germline V gene encodes CDR1 LGHNT and CDR2 FRNRAP. This CDR3 is built from 13 residues. The CDR3 here is CASGDESYNEQFF. CDR3 coding DNA: TGTGCTAGTGGAGACGAGAGCTACAATGAGCAGTTCTTC.